This entry concerns a single TCR beta chain. The method was immunoSEQ multiplex PCR; TCRdb's version includes in-frame clones alone and lacks a portion of them. Here the sample spans a few hundred thousand clones, about 90% being singletons. The data belong to a study of blood T cell repertoires in COVID-19. Germline V gene lookup returns CDR1 KGHDR and CDR2 SFDVKD. There are 15 residues in the CDR3. V lost 3 bases to trimming and J lost 3 bases; unmatched junction nucleotides: 5. Sequenced input: PBMCs or T cells enriched from blood (not recorded which). This clonotype originated in a woman in her forties or fifties in a cohort exposed to, infected with or recovered from COVID-19 (not recorded which). The chain uses TRBV24-1 and TRBJ2-7; 9 nucleotides match TRBD2. CDR3 sequence: CATSDPSGARYEQYF. CDR3 coding DNA: TGTGCCACCAGTGATCCTAGCGGGGCGCGCTACGAGCAGTACTTC.